The TCR beta chain under discussion was sequenced for a study of immune heterogeneity within non-small cell lung tumors. In the study overall: The tumor set comprised several squamous cell carcinomas and 10 non-squamous carcinomas (plus 1 not otherwise specified). Study-level findings and limits: Identical dominant CDR3 beta clonotypes recurred across tumor sites within a patient, alongside site-unique high-frequency clones. A moderate but significant correlation was found, linking local T-cell clonality with local tumor mutational burden (R 0.3 to 0.35).

Bulk tumor genomic DNA (roughly 630 ng per sample) served as template. Spaced far apart, several biopsies were taken from each primary tumor during surgery. It was patients with untreated, newly diagnosed non-small cell lung cancer who underwent curative surgery. Newly diagnosed patients with non-small cell lung cancer who were having surgery with curative intent served as donors. Multiplex PCR employing 32 V and 13 J primers generated amplicons of the TCR beta CDR3. TCRdb ran MiXCR on the multiplex PCR reads and lists one entry per CDR3 protein. The sample carries about 1,800 distinct CDR3 sequences, around half recorded once. Of note for this clonotype: No antigen is known for it.

The specimen sequenced was lung tumor tissue. The clonotype was recovered from a man aged 55-75 years with non-small cell lung cancer.

The CDR3 region is CASSWGFRGEQYF. The CDR3 region has the DNA TGTGCCAGCAGTTGGGGATTTCGGGGCGAGCAGTACTTC. This chain links TRBV27 with TRBJ2-7, with a possible D match to TRBD2 (5 bases). This CDR3 is 13 amino acids long. V dropped 4 bases and J dropped 6 bases, with 13 bases sitting between them. Germline CDR1 is MNHEY and CDR2 is SMNVEV (reference sequence).